The 20 T cell receptor beta chains below come from one sample, sequenced in a study of cytomegalovirus exposure and HLA in healthy donors. Primers: 60 Vbeta forward and 13 Jbeta reverse. The repertoire was sequenced with immunoSEQ multiplex PCR; TCRdb's copy has only in-frame clones and lacks some. The sample records some 200,000 clones, roughly 80% being singletons. Sequenced material: PBMCs. The origin of the receptors is a man between 35 and 55 years old in good health and CMV-seropositive.

This chain connects TRBV10-1 to TRBJ2-3; 10 nucleotides agree with TRBD1. The CDR3 has 13 residues. Germline assignment: CDR1 WNHNN and CDR2 SYGVQD (reference sequence). V trimming: 6 bases; J trimming: 5 bases; junction bases outside the gene matches: 2. The CDR3 bases are TGCGCCAGCAGCGGACAGGGGGGAGATACGCAGTATTTT. Translation: CASSGQGGDTQYF.

The CDR3 loop reads CASSVWIGLSSGANVLTF. Written as DNA, the CDR3 is TGTGCCAGCAGCGTATGGATAGGACTCAGCTCTGGGGCCAACGTCCTGACTTTC. V usage is TRBV9 and J usage is TRBJ2-6; D might be TRBD2 (5 bases). Germline V gene lookup returns CDR1 SGDLS and CDR2 YYNGEE. V was shortened by 1 base and J by 0 bases, with 14 bases between the two germline ends. The CDR3 length is 18 residues.

The chain joins TRBV21-1 to TRBJ1-1; the tabulated D call, TRBD1, remains unverified against the DNA. TRBV21-1 is a listed pseudogene. This CDR3 contains 17 residues. The CDR3 reads CASSKAPDRGLNTEAFF. CDR3 DNA: TGTGCCAGCAGCAAAGCCCCGGACAGGGGTCTGAACACTGAAGCTTTCTTT.

The chain has TRBV9 and TRBJ2-5; D is perhaps TRBD1 (6 bases). This CDR3 spans 14 amino acids. Trimming took 2 bases from V and 5 from J, leaving 13 bases between them. In germline, CDR1 is SGDLS, CDR2 YYNGEE. Written as DNA, the CDR3 is TGTGCCAGCAGCGTCGGGGCCAGGGGTGAGACCCAGTACTTC. This encodes CASSVGARGETQYF.

The chain is built from TRBV29-1 and TRBJ2-1; 14 positions match TRBD2. Germline lookup yields CDR1 SQVTM and CDR2 ANQGSEA. CDR3 size: 18 residues. J lost 0 bases, V lost 6 bases, and 10 bases had no gene match. The CDR3 coding sequence is TGCAGCGTAATATGGACTAGCGGGGGGCTAAGCTCCTACAATGAGCAGTTCTTC. It is translated as CSVIWTSGGLSSYNEQFF.

This clone was recorded a few times. The CDR3 sequence is CASGTERADTQYF. CDR3 sequence (DNA): TGCGCCAGCGGGACAGAGCGGGCAGATACGCAGTATTTT. The chain uses TRBV4-3 and TRBJ2-3, with D possibly being TRBD1 (7 bases). The length of the CDR3 is 13 residues. Trimming took 8 bases from V and 4 from J, leaving 13 bases between them. Looked up from germline, CDR1 is LGHNA and CDR2 is YSLEER.

The chain employs TRBV7-9 and TRBJ1-3; 8 bases fit TRBD1. V lost 3 bases, J lost 4 bases, and 8 bases stayed unmatched. The germline CDR1 and CDR2 sequences are SEHNR and FQNEAQ (reference sequence). The CDR3 is made up of 16 amino acids. CDR3: CASSFVQGAPGNTIYF. DNA for the CDR3: TGTGCCAGCAGCTTCGTTCAGGGGGCGCCAGGAAACACCATATATTTT.

The gene calls are TRBV2 and TRBJ2-5; 9 bases line up with TRBD2. The J call may be in error: the DNA end matches TRBJ2-7 better. The CDR3 loop spans 15 amino acids. The V gene's germline CDR1 is SNHLY and CDR2 FYNNEI. The CDR3, as DNA: TGTGCCAGCAGTGGGGGAGCGGGGGGAACCTACGAGCAGTACTTC. This sequence encodes CASSGGAGGTYEQYF.

This clone was detected only once. This chain links TRBV28 with TRBJ1-2, with D perhaps matching TRBD1 (5 bases). The V end lost 8 bases, the J end lost 8 bases, and 12 bases lay between the germline ends. The germline CDR1 and CDR2 sequences are MDHEN and SYDVKM. The CDR3 has 11 residues. In DNA, the CDR3 is TGTGCCAGCGACCCGGGGGGAGGCTACACCTTC. Translating gives CASDPGGGYTF.

This rearrangement joins TRBV6-5 to TRBJ1-2; 7 bases are shared with TRBD1. V lost 0 bases, J lost 4 bases, and 2 bases stayed unmatched. The CDR3 spans 14 residues. CDR1 is MNHEY, CDR2 SVGAGI, per germline. The CDR3 loop reads CASSYSTGAYGYTF. The DNA of the CDR3 is TGTGCCAGCAGTTACTCAACAGGGGCCTATGGCTACACCTTC.

This clone showed up just a few times. The chain has TRBV10-3 and TRBJ2-1, with a weak D call TRBD2 (5 bases). This CDR3 contains 16 residues. Germline-derived CDR1 and CDR2 are ENHRY and SYGVKD. V shed 3 bases and J shed 9 bases, with 21 bases lying between them. CDR3 in DNA: TGTGCCATCAGTGAAGGATCAGGACCCCGCGGAGGTGAGCAGTTCTTC. It translates to CAISEGSGPRGGEQFF.

This sequence joins TRBV7-9 and TRBJ1-1; 10 bases agree with TRBD1. Germline CDR1 and CDR2: SEHNR and FQNEAQ (reference sequence). The J segment lost 7 bases and the V segment lost 5 bases, leaving 16 bases of the junction unmatched. The CDR3 loop spans 17 amino acids. The CDR3 protein is CASSAMPGTGAGIEAFF. Written as DNA, the CDR3 is TGTGCCAGCAGCGCAATGCCCGGGACAGGGGCAGGAATTGAAGCTTTCTTT.

This clone was seen a handful of times. This chain uses TRBV7-2 with TRBJ1-2, with D tentatively TRBD1 (5 bases). CDR3 size: 13 residues. Germline-derived CDR1 and CDR2 are SGHTA and FQGNSA. Trimming removed 5 bases at V and 5 bases at J, with 12 bases between. In DNA form, the CDR3 reads TGTGCCAGCAGCCCGCAACAGGCTTATGGCTACACCTTC. Residues: CASSPQQAYGYTF.

The chain couples TRBV18 to TRBJ1-4; D might be TRBD1 (5 bases). This CDR3 comprises 15 residues. The V end lost 3 bases, the J end lost 8 bases, and 16 bases lay between the germline ends. CDR1 is KGHSH and CDR2 is LQKENI in the germline V gene. As DNA, the CDR3 is TGTGCCAGCTCACCGACGCAGGGAAGTGTGGAAAAACTGTTTTTT. Its protein is CASSPTQGSVEKLFF. The full variable domain, completed using reference TRBV18 and TRBJ1-4, is NAGVMQNPRHLVRRRGQEARLRCSPMKGHSHVYWYRQLPEEGLKFMVYLQKENIIDESGMPKERFSAEFPKEGPSILRIQQVVRGDSAAYFCASSPTQGSVEKLFFGSGTQLSVL.

This rearrangement joins TRBV13 to TRBJ2-7, with TRBD2 identical over 11 bases. V dropped 3 bases and J dropped 2; count of bases not matched to a gene: 12. The length of the CDR3 is 18 residues. Germline loops: CDR1 PRHDT, CDR2 FYEKMQ (reference sequence). Here the CDR3 DNA reads TGTGCCAGCAGCTTGGCACACGATCCGGGACTAGCGGCCTACGAGCAGTACTTC. Residues: CASSLAHDPGLAAYEQYF.

This chain connects TRBV6-6 to TRBJ1-1; D is perhaps TRBD1 (6 bases). With 4 bases removed from V and 4 bases from J, the gap between germline ends came to 13 bases. The CDR3 extends over 14 amino acids. Germline assignment: CDR1 MNHNY and CDR2 SVGAGI (reference sequence). CDR3 residues: CASSSTGRITEAFF. In DNA form, the CDR3 reads TGTGCCAGCAGTTCTACAGGGCGGATCACTGAAGCTTTCTTT.

This clone has only one observation. The V gene is TRBV5-4, the J gene TRBJ2-5, with D possibly matching TRBD1 (7 bases). CDR1 is SGHNT, CDR2 YYREEE, per germline (reference sequence). The CDR3 is 15 residues long. V was clipped by 3 bases and J by 2 bases, with 14 bases between them. For the CDR3, the DNA is TGTGCCAGCAGCTCCTCAGGGGGGTGGCAAGAGACCCAGTACTTC. Protein sequence: CASSSSGGWQETQYF.

In its sample, this clone was seen once. The chain carries TRBV11-2 and TRBJ2-7; D is uncertain. CDR1 is SGHAT and CDR2 is FQNNGV in the germline V gene. This CDR3 is built from 13 residues. Trimming pared 5 bases from V and 1 base from J, leaving 9 bases between. The CDR3 bases are TGTGCCAGCAGCCAGTTACAGTCCTACGAGCAGTACTTC. The encoded protein is CASSQLQSYEQYF.

The V call is TRBV18, the J call TRBJ1-1; D ambiguous. CDR3 size: 14 residues. V was clipped by 2 bases and J by 2 bases, with 9 bases between them. Germline loops: CDR1 KGHSH, CDR2 LQKENI. CDR3 residues: CASSPVLVNTEAFF. In DNA, the CDR3 is TGTGCCAGCTCACCAGTCCTCGTCAACACTGAAGCTTTCTTT.

CDR3 amino acids: CASREGLAGANEQFF. The DNA of the CDR3 is TGTGCCAGCAGGGAAGGACTAGCGGGGGCAAATGAGCAGTTCTTC. This chain uses TRBV9 with TRBJ2-1; TRBD2 aligns across 13 bases. The V gene's germline CDR1 is SGDLS and CDR2 YYNGEE. With 5 bases clipped from V and 7 bases from J, the junction kept 6 bases outside the gene matches. The CDR3 is 15 residues long.